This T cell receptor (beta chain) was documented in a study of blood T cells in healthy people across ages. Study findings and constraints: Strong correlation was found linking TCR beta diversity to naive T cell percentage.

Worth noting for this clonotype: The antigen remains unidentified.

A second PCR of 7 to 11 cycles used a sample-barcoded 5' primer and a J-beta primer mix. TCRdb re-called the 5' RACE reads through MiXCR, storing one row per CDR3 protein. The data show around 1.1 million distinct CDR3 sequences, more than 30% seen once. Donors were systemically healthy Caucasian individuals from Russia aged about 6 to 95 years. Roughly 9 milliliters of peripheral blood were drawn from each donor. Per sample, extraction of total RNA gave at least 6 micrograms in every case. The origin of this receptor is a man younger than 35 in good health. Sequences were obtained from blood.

The CDR3 spells CAWKGTGWSDGYGYTF. CDR3 coding DNA: TGTGCCTGGAAAGGGACAGGGTGGTCGGATGGCTATGGCTACACCTTC. The gene calls are TRBV30 and TRBJ1-2; 9 bases align to TRBD1. Germline lookup yields CDR1 GTSNPN and CDR2 SVGIG (reference sequence). The CDR3 covers 16 residues. Trimming at V came to 4 bases and at J to 4 bases, leaving 13 bases not matched to a gene.